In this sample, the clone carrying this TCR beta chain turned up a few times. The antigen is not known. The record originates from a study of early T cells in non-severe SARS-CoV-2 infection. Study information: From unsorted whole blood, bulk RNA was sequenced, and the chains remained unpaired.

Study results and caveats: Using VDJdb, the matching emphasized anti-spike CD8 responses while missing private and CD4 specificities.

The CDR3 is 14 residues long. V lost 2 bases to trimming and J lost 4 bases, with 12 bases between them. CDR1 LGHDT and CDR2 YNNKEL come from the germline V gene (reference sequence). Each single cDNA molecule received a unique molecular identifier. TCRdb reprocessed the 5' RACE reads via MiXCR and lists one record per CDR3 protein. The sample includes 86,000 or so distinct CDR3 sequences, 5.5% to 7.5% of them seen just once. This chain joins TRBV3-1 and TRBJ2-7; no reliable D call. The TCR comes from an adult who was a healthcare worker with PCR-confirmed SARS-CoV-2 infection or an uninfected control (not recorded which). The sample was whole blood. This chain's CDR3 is CASSQSIQSYEQYF. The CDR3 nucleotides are TGTGCCAGCAGCCAAAGTATACAGTCTTACGAGCAGTACTTC.